This is a list of T cell receptor beta chains from one sample in a study of blood T cell repertoires in COVID-19. Only in-frame clones appear in the TCRdb table, and some are missing; sequencing was by immunoSEQ multiplex PCR. The repertoire holds some 350,000 clones, around 91% seen once, with 1% in the top ten. Sequencing was carried out using PBMCs or T cells enriched from blood (not recorded which). These receptors were collected from a man aged 18 to 29 who had recovered from COVID-19. Both conserved end residues are part of each CDR3. D genes are given only for firm matches. A clone size is listed for some rows: how often the clone was seen (once, few, many), or a class if it is expanded.

>-|once|16|TRBV14|TRBJ1-3
TGTGCCAGCAGCCAAGAGCTACTAACCTCTGGAAACACCATATATTTT
CASSQELLTSGNTIYF
>-|-|16|TRBV9|TRBJ2-7
TGTGCCAGCAGCGTAGGGGAACGGGAGCCTCCCTACGAGCAGTACTTC
CASSVGEREPPYEQYF
>-|-|15|TRBV5-1|TRBJ2-3
TGCGCCAGCAGCTTGATGCCTACTAGCACAGATACGCAGTATTTT
CASSLMPTSTDTQYF
>TRBD1|-|13|TRBV2|TRBJ1-1
TGTGCCAGCAGCGAACAGGGGGGAACTGAAGCTTTCTTT
CASSEQGGTEAFF
>-|once|14|TRBV7-2|TRBJ1-5
TGTGCCAGCAGCTTAACAGGGAGCAATCAGCCCCAGCATTTT
CASSLTGSNQPQHF
>-|few|13|TRBV7-2|TRBJ1-1
TGTGCCAGCAGCCCGCGTGTCTACACTGAAGCTTTCTTT
CASSPRVYTEAFF
>-|-|15|TRBV7-2|TRBJ2-7
TGTGCCAGCAGGCCCACCGGGACACCAGGGCTCGAGCAGTACTTC
CASRPTGTPGLEQYF
>TRBD1|-|14|TRBV18|TRBJ1-4
TGTGCCAGCTCACCACCCAGGGGGCGCGAAAAACTGTTTTTT
CASSPPRGREKLFF
>-|-|15|TRBV20-1|TRBJ1-1
TGCAGTGCTAGTTTTGTGGGGGCCCGGAACACTGAAGCTTTCTTT
CSASFVGARNTEAFF
>TRBD2|-|17|TRBV27|TRBJ2-1
TGTGCCAGCAGTTTAGGGGCCCATCTCAGGGACTACAAGGAGCAGTTCTTC
CASSLGAHLRDYKEQFF
>-|-|14|TRBV10-3|TRBJ1-2
TGTGCCATCAGTGAGTCGAACTTTAACTATGGCTACACCTTC
CAISESNFNYGYTF
>TRBD2|-|14|TRBV6-6|TRBJ2-1
TGTGCCAGCAGCAGTAGCGGGGGGATTGATGAGCAGTTCTTC
CASSSSGGIDEQFF
>-|-|17|TRBV18|TRBJ2-2
TGTGCCAGCTCACCGGGGCTGCTCGACCCCAACACCGGGGAGCTGTTTTTT
CASSPGLLDPNTGELFF
>TRBD2|-|14|TRBV28|TRBJ2-1
TGTGCCAGCAGCGTCGGGACTAGCCACAATGAGCAGTTCTTC
CASSVGTSHNEQFF
>-|-|14|TRBV5-4|TRBJ2-1
TGTGCCAGCAGCCCCTTAGCCCCAGGGGATGAGCAGTTCTTC
CASSPLAPGDEQFF
>-|-|13|TRBV2|TRBJ1-2
TGTGCCAGCAGTCCGGACACAAACTATGGCTACACCTTC
CASSPDTNYGYTF
>-|-|13|TRBV7-3|TRBJ2-1
TGTGCCAGCAGCTTTGACAGGCGAGGTGAGCAGTTCTTC
CASSFDRRGEQFF
>-|once|14|TRBV7-2|TRBJ2-3
TGTGCCAGCAGCCCGGGACTCCGCACAGATACGCAGTATTTT
CASSPGLRTDTQYF
>TRBD2|-|15|TRBV15|TRBJ2-7
TGTGCCACCAGCAGAGTTAGCGGGGAGTTGTACGAGCAGTACTTC
CATSRVSGELYEQYF
>-|-|13|TRBV7-9|TRBJ1-6
TGTGCCAGCAGCTTCCAGGGCGCTTCACCCCTCCACTTT
CASSFQGASPLHF
>-|-|12|TRBV5-6|TRBJ2-7
TGTGCCAGCAGCTTGTCAGCCTACGAGCAGTACTTC
CASSLSAYEQYF
>-|-|15|TRBV7-9|TRBJ1-2
TGTGCCAGCAGCCCCCCAGGGCTGGCTAACTATGGCTACACCTTC
CASSPPGLANYGYTF
>-|-|11|TRBV14|TRBJ2-2
TGTGCCAGCAGCCAACAAGGAGGGCTGTTTTTT
CASSQQGGLFF
>TRBD1|-|14|TRBV19|TRBJ1-4
TGTGCCAGTAGTATCGGGACAGGGGATCAAAAACTGTTTTTT
CASSIGTGDQKLFF
>TRBD2|-|15|TRBV19|TRBJ2-1
TGTGCCATCAGCCTTAGGGCACTAGCGACCAATGAGCAGTTCTTC
CAISLRALATNEQFF
>TRBD1|many|15|TRBV6-2/TRBV6-3|TRBJ2-6
TGTGCCAGCAGTCGGGACAGCTCTGGGGCCAACGTCCTGACTTTC
CASSRDSSGANVLTF
>-|-|18|TRBV13|TRBJ2-1
TGTGCCAGCAGCTTAGCCGGTTCGACAGCCCTCGTTTCGACTGAGCAGTTCTTC
CASSLAGSTALVSTEQFF
>-|once|15|TRBV5-1|TRBJ1-6
TGCGCCAGCAGCTTGGCCGGGGTACCGAATTCACCCCTCCACTTT
CASSLAGVPNSPLHF
>TRBD1|-|14|TRBV18|TRBJ1-2
TGTGCCAGCTCCCCAGGGACAGACATGAATGGCTACACCTTC
CASSPGTDMNGYTF
>TRBD1|-|14|TRBV15|TRBJ1-6
TGTGCCACCGGCGACAGGGGCTATAATTCACCCCTCCACTTT
CATGDRGYNSPLHF
>TRBD1|-|15|TRBV7-3|TRBJ1-1
TGTGCCAGCAGCAGGGGACAGGGAATGAACACTGAAGCTTTCTTT
CASSRGQGMNTEAFF
>TRBD1|-|16|TRBV18|TRBJ1-1
TGTGCCAGCTCAGAGGGACAGAGCAACTTGAACACTGAAGCTTTCTTT
CASSEGQSNLNTEAFF
>TRBD1|-|18|TRBV7-8|TRBJ2-2
TGTGCCAGCAGCTCCCTCGGTGTCGGGACAGCCAACACCGGGGAGCTGTTTTTT
CASSSLGVGTANTGELFF
>TRBD1|-|14|TRBV3-1/TRBV3-2|TRBJ1-3
TGTGCCAGCAGTCACGGACAGGGTCGAAACACCATATATTTT
CASSHGQGRNTIYF
>TRBD2|once|13|TRBV30|TRBJ2-5
TGTGCCTGTAGCGGGGGATACCAAGAGACCCAGTACTTC
CACSGGYQETQYF
>-|-|15|TRBV29-1|TRBJ1-1
TGCAGCGTTGAAGAATGGAACCGTCGGGTCACTGAAGCTTTCTTT
CSVEEWNRRVTEAFF
>TRBD1|few|13|TRBV6-2/TRBV6-3|TRBJ1-2
TGTGCCAGCAGTACCGGGACAGTGTATGGCTACACCTTC
CASSTGTVYGYTF
>TRBD2|-|15|TRBV28|TRBJ2-3
TGTGCCAGCACCGTTGGACTAGATAGCACAGATACGCAGTATTTT
CASTVGLDSTDTQYF
>-|-|14|TRBV30|TRBJ1-3
TGTGCCTTCTTCTCCGGGGGGTATGGAAACACCATATATTTT
CAFFSGGYGNTIYF
>TRBD1|-|16|TRBV24-1|TRBJ2-5
TGTGCCACCAGTGATCCAACAGGGGGCGCAGAGGAGACCCAGTACTTC
CATSDPTGGAEETQYF
>TRBD1|-|15|TRBV11-2|TRBJ2-5
TGTGCCAGCAACAATCGGGGACAGGGGCGGGAGACCCAGTACTTC
CASNNRGQGRETQYF
>-|-|15|TRBV5-4|TRBJ2-2
TGTGCCAGCAGCACCGGGACTTCTGCGGGCGGGGAGCTGTTTTTT
CASSTGTSAGGELFF
>-|once|15|TRBV4-2|TRBJ2-2
TGTGCCAGCAGCCTCGCTGGGGCCGGCACCGGGGAGCTGTTTTTT
CASSLAGAGTGELFF